This is a list of T cell receptor beta chains from one sample in a study of beta chain features in type 1 diabetes. Some clones are missing from TCRdb's copy, which holds only in-frame ones; the method was immunoSEQ multiplex PCR. Of hundreds of thousands of clones listed, around a sixth are singletons. Sequencing was performed on naive CD4+ T cells from blood. Receptors were obtained from a woman aged 18-29 years in good health. Each CDR3 is given with its conserved first and last residue. The order of the fields is CDR3 DNA, CDR3 protein, D gene, J gene, V gene, clone size. A D gene is named only where the DNA matches it firmly. Some rows mark clone size as missing; the rest say once, few, many or name a class of expanded clone.

CDR3 DNA: TGTGCCAGCAGTCCCTTCATCTCTGGAAACACCATATATTTT; CDR3 protein: CASSPFISGNTIYF; D gene: -; J gene: TRBJ1-3; V gene: TRBV27; clone size: few
CDR3 DNA: TGTGCCAGCAGCCAGACGAACTCCTACGAGCAGTACTTC; CDR3 protein: CASSQTNSYEQYF; D gene: -; J gene: TRBJ2-7; V gene: TRBV14; clone size: few
CDR3 DNA: TGTGCCAGCAGCTTAGAGGGCTGGCTCGCGCAGTATTTT; CDR3 protein: CASSLEGWLAQYF; D gene: -; J gene: TRBJ2-3; V gene: TRBV7-2; clone size: few
CDR3 DNA: TGTGCCAGCAGTTTAGTTGGGGGGCACAAGGTCGAGACCCAGTACTTC; CDR3 protein: CASSLVGGHKVETQYF; D gene: -; J gene: TRBJ2-5; V gene: TRBV28; clone size: -
CDR3 DNA: TGTGCCAGCAGCTCTCGCGGGACAGGGCATGGCTACACCTTC; CDR3 protein: CASSSRGTGHGYTF; D gene: TRBD1; J gene: TRBJ1-2; V gene: TRBV16; clone size: few
CDR3 DNA: TGTGCCAGCAGCTGGGGAGGGGGGCCACCCCAAGAGACCCAGTACTTC; CDR3 protein: CASSWGGGPPQETQYF; D gene: -; J gene: TRBJ2-5; V gene: TRBV7-9; clone size: few
CDR3 DNA: TGTGCCAGCAGCGTAGGTGCAGGGGAAGCCCACTCGAACACTGAAGCTTTCTTT; CDR3 protein: CASSVGAGEAHSNTEAFF; D gene: -; J gene: TRBJ1-1; V gene: TRBV9; clone size: -
CDR3 DNA: TGCAGTGCTACAGGGTATACTGAAGCTTTCTTT; CDR3 protein: CSATGYTEAFF; D gene: -; J gene: TRBJ1-1; V gene: TRBV20-1; clone size: few
CDR3 DNA: TGTGCCAGCAGTTACGACAAGCGGGGGGGTATTGAGCAGTTCTTC; CDR3 protein: CASSYDKRGGIEQFF; D gene: TRBD2; J gene: TRBJ2-1; V gene: TRBV27; clone size: -
CDR3 DNA: TGTGCCAGCAGTTTATTATTCGACTCAACCTACAATGAGCAGTTCTTC; CDR3 protein: CASSLLFDSTYNEQFF; D gene: -; J gene: TRBJ2-1; V gene: TRBV27; clone size: few
CDR3 DNA: TGCGCCAGCAGCTCACCCGGGACAGGTGAAAAACTGTTTTTT; CDR3 protein: CASSSPGTGEKLFF; D gene: TRBD1; J gene: TRBJ1-4; V gene: TRBV5-1; clone size: -
CDR3 DNA: TGTGCCAGCAGCGGGGAGGCGGGTCAGCCCCAGCATTTT; CDR3 protein: CASSGEAGQPQHF; D gene: -; J gene: TRBJ1-5; V gene: TRBV6-5; clone size: -
CDR3 DNA: TGTGCCAGCAGGCCACCGGGGCCGGGTGAGCAGTTCTTC; CDR3 protein: CASRPPGPGEQFF; D gene: -; J gene: TRBJ2-1; V gene: TRBV6-5; clone size: few
CDR3 DNA: TGTGCCAGCAGCGTAGAGGCGGGGAACTATGGCTACACCTTC; CDR3 protein: CASSVEAGNYGYTF; D gene: -; J gene: TRBJ1-2; V gene: TRBV9; clone size: few
CDR3 DNA: TGTGCCAGCTCACCACCTAATTTTGATACAGGAGGGTACCCAGAAAGACTGTTTTTT; CDR3 protein: CASSPPNFDTGGYPERLFF; D gene: -; J gene: TRBJ1-4; V gene: TRBV18; clone size: few
CDR3 DNA: TGTGCCAGCAGCTTAGTGAGGGGGAGGCACAATGAGCAGTTCTTC; CDR3 protein: CASSLVRGRHNEQFF; D gene: -; J gene: TRBJ2-1; V gene: TRBV11-2; clone size: few
CDR3 DNA: TGTGCCAGCAGTTTTCTGGGGAGTTTGACAGATACGCAGTATTTT; CDR3 protein: CASSFLGSLTDTQYF; D gene: -; J gene: TRBJ2-3; V gene: TRBV28; clone size: -
CDR3 DNA: TGCGCCAGCAGCCCACCAAATAGGGGTGGATCGGGAAACACCATATATTTT; CDR3 protein: CASSPPNRGGSGNTIYF; D gene: -; J gene: TRBJ1-3; V gene: TRBV23-1; clone size: -
CDR3 DNA: TGTGCCATCAGTGACGGGGGGAGCACAGATACGCAGTATTTT; CDR3 protein: CAISDGGSTDTQYF; D gene: TRBD2; J gene: TRBJ2-3; V gene: TRBV10-3; clone size: -
CDR3 DNA: TGTGCTAGTGGTTTGAACCTGAACACTGAAGCTTTCTTT; CDR3 protein: CASGLNLNTEAFF; D gene: -; J gene: TRBJ1-1; V gene: TRBV12-5; clone size: -
CDR3 DNA: TGTGCCAGCAGCTTTGATAACACCGGGGAGCTGTTTTTT; CDR3 protein: CASSFDNTGELFF; D gene: -; J gene: TRBJ2-2; V gene: TRBV7-2; clone size: -
CDR3 DNA: TGCGCCAGCAGTCAACCTCCACCCGGGACTAGCGGCTTTGGTTATGAGCAGTTCTTC; CDR3 protein: CASSQPPPGTSGFGYEQFF; D gene: TRBD2; J gene: TRBJ2-1; V gene: TRBV23-1; clone size: -
CDR3 DNA: TGTGCCAGCAGTTTGAAGGGGTGGGATGAAAAACTGTTTTTT; CDR3 protein: CASSLKGWDEKLFF; D gene: -; J gene: TRBJ1-4; V gene: TRBV28; clone size: few
CDR3 DNA: TGTGCCAGCAGCTTTGGCCTGCTCAATGAGCAGTTCTTC; CDR3 protein: CASSFGLLNEQFF; D gene: -; J gene: TRBJ2-1; V gene: TRBV7-3; clone size: once
CDR3 DNA: TGTGCCAGCAGTTTAGGACAGACCGAGCAGTACTTC; CDR3 protein: CASSLGQTEQYF; D gene: -; J gene: TRBJ2-7; V gene: TRBV28; clone size: few
CDR3 DNA: TGTGCCAGCAGAAAGACGGGGGGCGATGGCTACACCTTC; CDR3 protein: CASRKTGGDGYTF; D gene: -; J gene: TRBJ1-2; V gene: TRBV6-1; clone size: few